What follows are 32 T cell receptor beta chains derived from one specimen sequenced in a study of T cells in women clearing cervical HPV infection. The repertoire was sequenced with immunoSEQ multiplex PCR; TCRdb's copy has only in-frame clones and lacks some. The sample has fewer than 30,000 clones, and its top ten clones hold roughly 5.5%. Sequencing was carried out using blood buffy coat. Source of these receptors: a woman aged 18 to 75 with a cervical HPV16 infection that either progressed to CIN3+ or cleared (not recorded which).

With respect to this clone: The CDR3 is cut off 3 residues early in the read; its end comes from the germline J gene. The genes are TRBV30 and TRBJ1-5; 7 bases match TRBD1. Germline V gene lookup returns CDR1 GTSNPN and CDR2 SVGIG (reference sequence). V dropped 4 bases and J dropped 3; count of bases not matched to a gene: 3. The length of the CDR3 is 13 residues. The CDR3 loop is CAWNRGNNQPQHF. Partial CDR3 DNA: TGTGCCTGGAACAGGGGAAACAATCAGCCC.

With regard to this clone: The read gets to within 3 residues of the CDR3 end, and the germline J gene fills in the rest. The rearrangement joins TRBV7-9 to TRBJ2-7, with 10 bases aligning to TRBD1. Looked up from germline, CDR1 is SEHNR and CDR2 is FQNEAQ (reference sequence). There are 15 residues in the CDR3. The ends lost 2 bases at V and 5 bases at J; junction bases unmatched: 6. CDR3 DNA (partial): TGTGCCAGCAGCTTATCCAGGACAGGGGGGGACGAG. It specifies CASSLSRTGGDE. The whole CDR3 reads CASSLSRTGGDEQYF. Based on the CDR3 plus reference TRBV7-9 and TRBJ2-7, the full variable domain is DTGVSQNPRHKITKRGQNVTFRCDPISEHNRLYWYRQTLGQGPEFLTYFQNEAQLEKSRLLSDRFSAERPKGSFSTLEIQRTEQGDSAMYLCASSLSRTGGDEQYFGPGTRLTVT.

CDR3 DNA (partial): TGTGCCAGCAGTTTTCAGGGGGCGAGAAATCAGCCC. This sequence encodes CASSFQGARNQP. The whole CDR3 sequence is CASSFQGARNQPQHF. This rearrangement joins TRBV12-3 or TRBV12-4 to TRBJ1-5; the match to TRBD1 covers 8 bases. The sequenced fragment ends 3 residues before the CDR3 boundary, so the rest is inferred from the germline J gene. The CDR3 is 15 amino acids. The J segment lost 4 bases and the V segment lost 3 bases, leaving 5 bases of the junction unmatched.

The CDR3 bases that were read are TGTGCCAGTAGTATAGTCCCGGGACAGGGGGCCTACGAG. It translates to CASSIVPGQGAYE. The CDR3 reads in full as CASSIVPGQGAYEQYF. The chain is built from TRBV19 and TRBJ2-7; 11 nucleotides agree with TRBD1. The read halts 3 residues ahead of the CDR3 end, with the missing end drawn from the germline J gene. Germline V gene sequence: CDR1 LNHDA, CDR2 SQIVND (reference sequence). This CDR3 contains 16 residues. Unmatched junction bases numbered 4, after V lost 1 base and J lost 2 bases.

Of note for this clone: The missing CDR3 end, 3 residues past where the read stops, is filled in from the germline J gene. This chain uses TRBV11-2 with TRBJ1-2, with D tentatively TRBD1 (5 bases). CDR3 length: 15 amino acids. Trimming removed 5 bases from V and 4 bases from J, with 17 bases in between. The V gene's germline CDR1 is SGHAT and CDR2 FQNNGV. CDR3 amino acids: CASSVVTVHGYGYTF. Partial CDR3 DNA: TGTGCCAGCAGCGTGGTGACAGTTCACGGCTATGGC.

Incomplete CDR3 DNA: TGTGCCAGCTCACTCAGGGAAGGGAGCACTGAA. Protein sequence: CASSLREGSTE. The entire CDR3 protein is CASSLREGSTEAFF. V and J are TRBV18 and TRBJ1-1; weak D call: TRBD1 (5 bases). The read gets to within 3 residues of the CDR3 end, and the germline J gene fills in the rest. CDR3 length: 14 residues. Trimming pared 4 bases from V and 4 bases from J, leaving 13 bases between. The germline gives CDR1 KGHSH, CDR2 LQKENI.

About this clone: Read data end 3 residues before the CDR3 end; the end is taken from the germline J gene. This sequence joins TRBV2 and TRBJ2-5; 14 bases are a match to TRBD2. In germline, CDR1 is SNHLY, CDR2 FYNNEI. The J segment lost 4 bases and the V segment lost 7 bases, leaving 17 bases of the junction unmatched. The CDR3 contains 19 residues. Incomplete CDR3 DNA: TGTGCCAGCAAAGGCGGGCAGGGACTAGCGGGAGTTAGTGGAGAGACC. Amino acids: CASKGGQGLAGVSGET. The full CDR3 protein reads CASKGGQGLAGVSGETQYF.

Note on this clone: Read data end 3 residues before the CDR3 end; the end is taken from the germline J gene. The J gene is TRBJ1-4, the V gene TRBV11-2; D remains unclear. Trimming removed 1 base at V and 3 bases at J, with 6 bases between. The germline CDR1 and CDR2 sequences are SGHAT and FQNNGV. CDR3 length equals 14 residues. The chain's CDR3 is CASSLGLANEKLFF. CDR3 DNA (partial): TGTGCCAGCAGCTTAGGATTAGCTAATGAAAAA.

In the case of this clone: The CDR3 extends 3 residues past the end of the read, so its final part is completed from the germline J gene. The rearrangement links TRBV19 to TRBJ2-2; 9 nucleotides match TRBD2. The junction had 13 bases not matched to a gene; V was cut back by 4 bases and J by 1 base. This CDR3 region has 19 residues. Germline lookup yields CDR1 LNHDA and CDR2 SQIVND (reference sequence). The DNA read from the CDR3 is TGTGCCAGTAGTAAGGTCTTGGGGACTAGCCCCCTGAACACCGGGGAG. It yields the protein CASSKVLGTSPLNTGE. The full CDR3 sequence reads CASSKVLGTSPLNTGELFF.

As regards this clone: The CDR3 end is not reached by the read, which stops 3 residues before it; the germline J gene fills it in. The V and J genes are TRBV20-1 and TRBJ2-2, with 14 bases matching TRBD2. Germline-derived CDR1 and CDR2 are DFQATT and SNEGSKA (reference sequence). CDR3 length equals 16 residues. Trimming removed 5 bases from V and 1 base from J; junction bases left unmatched: 3. Here the CDR3 reads CSASGTSGGNTGELFF. The CDR3 DNA, read in part, is TGCAGTGCTTCCGGGACTAGCGGGGGGAACACCGGGGAG.

This clone ranks as medium-sized (0.01 to 0.1%) in terms of frequency. The CDR3 is cut off 3 residues early in the read; its end comes from the germline J gene. J is TRBJ2-2 and V is TRBV29-1; TRBD1 might be the D (5 bases). Looked up from germline, CDR1 is SQVTM and CDR2 is ANQGSEA. The CDR3 consists of 18 residues. The CDR3 DNA, read in part, is TGCAGCGTTTACCTCCGAGACAGCAGAAGCTCTGGGGCCAACGTG. It codes for CSVYLRDSRSSGANV. The CDR3 in full is CSVYLRDSRSSGANVLFF.

About this clone itself: The read ends 3 residues shy of where the CDR3 ends; the end is completed using the germline J gene. The chain carries TRBV18 and TRBJ2-7; weak D call: TRBD1 (6 bases). The CDR3 runs 17 residues. CDR1 is KGHSH, CDR2 LQKENI, per germline. V lost 0 bases, J lost 2 bases, and 17 bases lay in between. The CDR3 DNA, read in part, is TGTGCCAGCTCACCACCCACAGGGACCGCCCAAACCTACGAG. It yields the protein CASSPPTGTAQTYE. The whole CDR3 is CASSPPTGTAQTYEQYF. Variable domain in full (rest from reference TRBV18 and TRBJ2-7): NAGVMQNPRHLVRRRGQEARLRCSPMKGHSHVYWYRQLPEEGLKFMVYLQKENIIDESGMPKERFSAEFPKEGPSILRIQQVVRGDSAAYFCASSPPTGTAQTYEQYFGPGTRLTVT.

In the case of this clone: The read ends 3 residues shy of where the CDR3 ends; the end is completed using the germline J gene. Additional DNA sequences in this sample encode the identical CDR3. V is TRBV11-3 and J is TRBJ1-2; tentatively, D is TRBD1 (5 bases). This CDR3 is 13 amino acids long. In germline, CDR1 is SGHNT, CDR2 YENEEA. The CDR3 sequence is CASSPNRQLVYTF. The CDR3 DNA, read in part, is TGTGCCAGCAGCCCTAACAGACAGCTGGTG.

On this clone: The missing CDR3 end, 3 residues past where the read stops, is filled in from the germline J gene. V and J are TRBV19 and TRBJ2-3; 7 bases map to TRBD1. The CDR3 totals 14 residues. Looked up from germline, CDR1 is LNHDA and CDR2 is SQIVND (reference sequence). V dropped 6 bases and J dropped 2; count of bases not matched to a gene: 5. The CDR3: CASSPTGDTDTQYF. The CDR3 DNA, read in part, is TGTGCCAGTAGCCCAACAGGGGACACAGATACG.

With respect to this clone: The sequenced fragment ends 3 residues before the CDR3 boundary, so the rest is inferred from the germline J gene. This chain joins TRBV30 and TRBJ2-4; 7 bases map to TRBD1. The length of the CDR3 is 14 residues. The germline V gene has CDR1 GTSNPN and CDR2 SVGIG (reference sequence). Partial CDR3 DNA: TGTGCCTGGAGTGTTCTTTCGAGGGGGCAAGGT. This codes for CAWSVLSRGQG. The CDR3 in full is CAWSVLSRGQGQYF.

Remarks on this clone: The read is 3 residues too short to cover the CDR3 end, so that end is filled in from the germline J gene. The chain joins TRBV7-2 to TRBJ1-2, with TRBD1 as a possible D gene (6 bases). Trimming stripped 5 bases from V and 4 bases from J, with 11 bases between. The CDR3 totals 13 residues. Per the germline V gene, CDR1 is SGHTA and CDR2 is FQGNSA. Incomplete CDR3 DNA: TGTGCCAGCAGCCCGGACAGCATCTATGGC. Its protein is CASSPDSIYG. From start to end, the CDR3 is CASSPDSIYGYTF.

A word on this clone: With the read ending 3 residues before the CDR3 end, the germline J gene is used to fill in that end. The chain recombines TRBV30 with TRBJ2-2; 8 bases align to TRBD2. CDR3 length equals 17 residues. Germline values: CDR1 GTSNPN, CDR2 SVGIG (reference sequence). This CDR3 reads CAWSSPSGGARGSPLFF. The part of the CDR3 DNA that was read is TGTGCCTGGAGTTCCCCGTCGGGGGGGGCGCGTGGTTCACCG.

About this clone itself: The read ends 3 residues early relative to the CDR3; the germline J gene fills the gap. This chain uses TRBV5-1 with TRBJ2-7; weak D call: TRBD1 (6 bases). Germline CDR1 reads SGHRS; CDR2 reads YFSETQ. There are 13 residues in the CDR3. The V end was cut by 1 base, the J end by 3 bases, with 8 bases between. CDR3 residues: CASSLKGGYEQYF. CDR3 DNA (partial): TGCGCCAGCAGCTTGAAAGGGGGCTACGAG.

Regarding this clone: The CDR3 end falls 3 residues outside the read, so it is completed with the germline J gene. The rearrangement joins TRBV18 to TRBJ2-2, with D perhaps matching TRBD1 (5 bases). CDR1 and CDR2 from the germline V gene are KGHSH and LQKENI. This CDR3 contains 15 residues. CDR3 residues: CASSPGSSIGEKLFF. The CDR3 DNA, read in part, is TGTGCCAGCTCACCCGGGTCCTCCATAGGGGAAAAG.

In the case of this clone: The read is 3 residues too short to cover the CDR3 end, so that end is filled in from the germline J gene. The chain uses TRBV6-2 or TRBV6-3 and TRBJ2-7; TRBD1 matches at 7 bases. With V trimmed by 6 bases and J by 6 bases, 5 bases remained unmatched. The CDR3 loop spans 12 amino acids. Germline lookup yields CDR1 MNHEY and CDR2 SVGEGT. The sequenced part of the CDR3 DNA is TGTGCCAGCAGAGCGACAGGGCTCGAG. Its protein product is CASRATGLE. The CDR3 in its entirety is CASRATGLEQYF.

In terms of frequency, this clone is medium-sized (0.01 to 0.1%). The observed sequence ends 3 residues before the CDR3 terminus, with the missing tail filled in from the germline J gene. V usage is TRBV10-3 and J usage is TRBJ2-3; 7 bases are a match to TRBD2. Germline V CDR1 and CDR2: ENHRY, SYGVKD. J lost 2 bases, V lost 4 bases, and 6 bases had no gene match. This CDR3 comprises 15 residues. The DNA read from the CDR3 is TGTGCCATCAGTGGTGCACTAGCGTTCACAGATACG. It is translated as CAISGALAFTDT. The full CDR3 reads CAISGALAFTDTQYF.

Notes on this clone: The read halts 3 residues ahead of the CDR3 end, with the missing end drawn from the germline J gene. The J gene is TRBJ2-3, the V gene TRBV7-8, with unresolved D. The germline V gene has CDR1 SGHVS and CDR2 FQNEAQ. CDR3 length: 15 amino acids. The CDR3 bases that were read are TGTGCCAGCAGCTTGGCCAGGATCCTCAATCAGCCG. Its translation is CASSLARILNQP. The whole CDR3 reads CASSLARILNQPQYF.

A word on this clone: The CDR3 is cut off 3 residues early in the read; its end comes from the germline J gene. The J gene is TRBJ2-1, the V gene TRBV10-1, with TRBD1 as a possible D gene (5 bases). Trimming took 3 bases from V and 7 from J, leaving 13 bases between them. The CDR3 is 14 amino acids. CDR1 WNHNN and CDR2 SYGVQD come from the germline V gene (reference sequence). This CDR3 reads CASSDSGSRNEQFF. The CDR3 DNA, read in part, is TGCGCCAGCAGTGACTCAGGGTCTCGAAATGAG.

Worth noting for this clone: From the germline J gene comes the end of the CDR3, since the read stops 3 residues before it. This chain links TRBV5-6 with TRBJ1-4, with TRBD1 as a possible D gene (5 bases). This CDR3 comprises 15 residues. Germline V lookup: CDR1 SGHDT, CDR2 YYEEEE. The CDR3 DNA, read in part, is TGTGCCAGCAGTTTCGGGACTGGGCATAATTCACCA. Translating gives CASSFGTGHNSP. From start to end, the CDR3 is CASSFGTGHNSPLFF.

Regarding this clone: The read halts 3 residues ahead of the CDR3 end, with the missing end drawn from the germline J gene. The genes are TRBV6-2 or TRBV6-3 and TRBJ2-7, with 9 positions matching TRBD2. The CDR3 sequence is 15 residues long. Trimming removed 8 bases from V and 2 bases from J; junction bases left unmatched: 10. The germline V gene encodes CDR1 MNHEY and CDR2 SVGEGT. The CDR3 here is CASQQRASGAYEQYF. CDR3 DNA, as far as it was read: TGTGCCAGCCAGCAGCGGGCTAGCGGGGCCTACGAG.

A note on this clone: The read falls 3 residues short of the CDR3 end, and the missing part is taken from the germline J gene. The chain employs TRBV10-1 and TRBJ2-5; 8 positions match TRBD1. V lost 0 bases and J lost 3; bases outside the gene matches: 6. CDR1 is WNHNN, CDR2 SYGVQD, per germline (reference sequence). This CDR3 is 16 amino acids long. The chain's CDR3 is CASSESSAGGEETQYF. Incomplete CDR3 DNA: TGCGCCAGCAGTGAGTCGTCCGCAGGGGGCGAAGAGACC.

Of note for this clone: The read terminates 3 residues ahead of where the CDR3 ends, so the germline J gene completes it. This sequence joins TRBV7-3 and TRBJ2-1; a weak D match, TRBD1 (7 bases). Germline lookup yields CDR1 SGHTA and CDR2 FQGTGA. CDR3 length equals 15 residues. With 2 bases removed from V and 3 bases from J, the gap between germline ends came to 11 bases. CDR3 loop: CASSLLQGGYNEQFF. The sequenced part of the CDR3 DNA is TGTGCCAGCAGCTTACTGCAGGGGGGCTACAATGAG.

Regarding this clone: Read sequence stops 3 residues before the CDR3 end, and the germline J gene provides the missing end. The J gene is TRBJ2-2, the V gene TRBV10-1, with D perhaps matching TRBD1 (5 bases). This CDR3 has 14 amino acids. Trimming cost V 3 bases and J 9 bases, with 14 bases left between them. CDR1 WNHNN and CDR2 SYGVQD come from the germline V gene (reference sequence). CDR3 bases read: TGCGCCAGCAGTGACGAGAACTCAGGGCGGGAG. Its protein is CASSDENSGRE. The whole CDR3 reads CASSDENSGRELFF.

CDR3 region: CASSTRTGTPYEQYF. The CDR3 DNA, read in part, is TGTGCCAGCAGCACTCGGACAGGGACGCCCTACGAG. The rearrangement uses TRBV7-9 and TRBJ2-7; 8 bases line up with TRBD1. The sequenced fragment ends 3 residues before the CDR3 boundary, so the rest is inferred from the germline J gene. The CDR3 sequence is 15 residues long. J was trimmed by 2 bases and V by 5 bases; bases with no gene match: 8. The germline CDR1 and CDR2 sequences are SEHNR and FQNEAQ (reference sequence).

Concerning this clone: The read ends 3 residues before the CDR3 terminus; that terminus is restored from the germline J gene. The V gene is TRBV6-1, the J gene TRBJ1-4; tentatively, D is TRBD1 (5 bases). CDR3 size: 15 residues. The V gene lost 2 bases and the J gene lost 8 bases, with 15 bases spanning the gap. Per the germline V gene, CDR1 is MNHNS and CDR2 is SASEGT. CDR3 DNA (partial): TGTGCCAGCAGTGAAAGAAGTCAGGGATGGGAAAAA. Protein: CASSERSQGWEK. The full CDR3 protein is CASSERSQGWEKLFF.

Remarks on this clone: The CDR3 goes on 3 residues after the read ends, and that part is filled in from the germline J gene. The chain has TRBV7-9 and TRBJ1-4; maybe TRBD1 (6 bases). CDR1 and CDR2 (germline): SEHNR, FQNEAQ (reference sequence). The CDR3 has 15 residues. Trimming stripped 2 bases from V and 6 bases from J, with 13 bases between. The chain's CDR3 is CASSLQGGADEKLFF. The sequenced CDR3 bases are TGTGCCAGCAGCTTACAAGGGGGGGCAGATGAAAAA.

Of note for this clone: The sequenced fragment ends 3 residues before the CDR3 boundary, so the rest is inferred from the germline J gene. The rearrangement joins TRBV5-1 to TRBJ1-4; no definite D call. Germline CDR1 and CDR2: SGHRS and YFSETQ. This CDR3 contains 17 residues. V shed 1 base and J shed 2 bases, with 15 bases lying between them. The sequenced part of the CDR3 DNA is TGCGCCAGCAGCTTGTTTAGTCCACGAGAGACTAATGAAAAA. This sequence encodes CASSLFSPRETNEK. The entire CDR3 protein is CASSLFSPRETNEKLFF.